Listed below are T cell receptor beta chains from one sample, sequenced in a study of molecular identifiers for immune sequencing clone quantification. Via MiXCR, TCRdb re-called the PCR reads, giving one row per CDR3 protein. The sample has over 85,000 distinct CDR3 sequences; roughly 23% are singletons. The sequencing input was naive CD8+ T cells from blood, with Jurkat cell RNA spiked in. These TCRs come from a human donor in good health. Some libraries in this study had Jurkat cell RNA spiked in. Both conserved end residues are part of each CDR3. Fields, in order: CDR3 protein, CDR3 DNA, V gene, J gene, D gene, clone size. D genes are given only for firm matches. The size entry is marked missing in some rows and otherwise reads once, few, many or a size class.

CDR3 protein: CASSGGGNNEQFF
CDR3 DNA: TGCGCCAGCAGCGGCGGGGGAAACAATGAGCAGTTCTTC
V gene: TRBV5-1
J gene: TRBJ2-1
D gene: TRBD2
clone size: NA

CDR3 protein: CASSPVQRQGAITGELFF
CDR3 DNA: TGTGCCAGCAGCCCCGTCCAGAGACAGGGGGCGATCACCGGGGAGCTGTTTTTT
V gene: TRBV9
J gene: TRBJ2-2
D gene: TRBD1
clone size: NA

CDR3 protein: CSARDQAGGCYQGAFF
CDR3 DNA: TGCAGTGCTAGAGATCAGGCAGGGGGCTGTTATCAAGGAGCTTTCTTT
V gene: TRBV20-1
J gene: TRBJ1-1
D gene: TRBD1
clone size: few

CDR3 protein: CASGTQGQQEPQYF
CDR3 DNA: TGTGCCAGCGGAACCCAGGGACAACAAGAGCCCCAGTACTTC
V gene: TRBV7-9
J gene: TRBJ2-5
D gene: NA
clone size: few

CDR3 protein: CASSLEAEANTGELFF
CDR3 DNA: TGTGCCAGCAGCTTAGAGGCAGAAGCGAACACCGGGGAGCTGTTTTTT
V gene: TRBV13
J gene: TRBJ2-2
D gene: NA
clone size: many

CDR3 protein: CASSPPDSFIGYTF
CDR3 DNA: TGTGCCAGCAGTCCTCCCGACAGTTTTATTGGCTACACCTTC
V gene: TRBV12-3/TRBV12-4
J gene: TRBJ1-2
D gene: NA
clone size: many

CDR3 protein: CATSDLGDTQYF
CDR3 DNA: TGTGCCACCAGTGATTTGGGAGATACGCAGTATTTT
V gene: TRBV24-1
J gene: TRBJ2-3
D gene: NA
clone size: NA

CDR3 protein: CASSSKGTYEQYF
CDR3 DNA: TGTGCCAGCAGTTCAAAGGGGACCTACGAGCAGTACTTC
V gene: TRBV27
J gene: TRBJ2-7
D gene: NA
clone size: few

CDR3 protein: CSARVAGQEETQYF
CDR3 DNA: TGCAGTGCTAGAGTCGCGGGGCAAGAAGAGACCCAGTACTTC
V gene: TRBV20-1
J gene: TRBJ2-5
D gene: NA
clone size: many

CDR3 protein: CASSLGSGYTF
CDR3 DNA: TGTGCCAGCAGCTTAGGGTCTGGCTACACCTTC
V gene: TRBV7-9
J gene: TRBJ1-2
D gene: NA
clone size: many

CDR3 protein: CASSSLRTGEKLFF
CDR3 DNA: TGTGCCAGCAGCTCGCTAAGGACGGGGGAAAAACTGTTTTTT
V gene: TRBV7-2
J gene: TRBJ1-4
D gene: NA
clone size: NA

CDR3 protein: CASSPGLAGNPILSYNEQFF
CDR3 DNA: TGTGCCAGCAGCCCGGGACTAGCGGGGAACCCCATTCTCTCCTACAATGAGCAGTTCTTC
V gene: TRBV7-2
J gene: TRBJ2-1
D gene: TRBD2
clone size: NA

CDR3 protein: CASSSAWGGGPNQETQCF
CDR3 DNA: TGTGCCAGCAGTTCGGCCTGGGGCGGGGGACCCAACCAAGAGACCCAGTGCTTC
V gene: TRBV11-2
J gene: TRBJ2-5
D gene: TRBD2
clone size: NA

CDR3 protein: CASSTGQGYYEQYF
CDR3 DNA: TGTGCCAGTAGTACCGGACAGGGTTACTACGAGCAGTACTTC
V gene: TRBV19
J gene: TRBJ2-7
D gene: TRBD1
clone size: many

CDR3 protein: CASSAGLAWRYEQYF
CDR3 DNA: TGTGCCAGCAGTGCAGGACTAGCGTGGAGGTACGAGCAGTACTTC
V gene: TRBV27
J gene: TRBJ2-7
D gene: TRBD2
clone size: NA

CDR3 protein: CASSPGTGSPEAFF
CDR3 DNA: TGTGCCAGCAGCCCGGGGACAGGGTCGCCTGAAGCTTTCTTT
V gene: TRBV13
J gene: TRBJ1-1
D gene: TRBD1
clone size: few

CDR3 protein: CASSSRSSEASQETQYF
CDR3 DNA: TGTGCCAGCAGCTCCCGGAGTAGCGAGGCGTCGCAAGAGACCCAGTACTTC
V gene: TRBV7-9
J gene: TRBJ2-5
D gene: NA
clone size: NA

CDR3 protein: CASSSGLAENEQFF
CDR3 DNA: TGTGCCAGCAGCTCGGGACTAGCGGAGAATGAGCAGTTCTTC
V gene: TRBV7-9
J gene: TRBJ2-1
D gene: TRBD2
clone size: few

CDR3 protein: CASSLEVRNSYEQYF
CDR3 DNA: TGTGCCAGCAGCTTAGAAGTCAGAAACTCCTACGAGCAGTACTTC
V gene: TRBV7-6
J gene: TRBJ2-7
D gene: NA
clone size: many

CDR3 protein: CASSVGSTDTQYF
CDR3 DNA: TGTGCCAGCAGCGTAGGCAGCACAGATACGCAGTATTTT
V gene: TRBV9
J gene: TRBJ2-3
D gene: NA
clone size: many

CDR3 protein: CASSLVGDNSPLHF
CDR3 DNA: TGTGCCAGCAGCTTAGTAGGGGATAATTCACCCCTCCACTTT
V gene: TRBV11-2
J gene: TRBJ1-6
D gene: NA
clone size: few

CDR3 protein: CASSQDVNSGGSYSNQPQHF
CDR3 DNA: TGCGCCAGCAGCCAAGATGTGAACTCAGGGGGAAGTTATAGCAATCAGCCCCAGCATTTT
V gene: TRBV4-1
J gene: TRBJ1-5
D gene: TRBD1
clone size: few

CDR3 protein: CASSQGLVGYEQYF
CDR3 DNA: TGTGCCAGCAGTCAGGGACTAGTAGGTTACGAGCAGTACTTC
V gene: TRBV12-3/TRBV12-4
J gene: TRBJ2-7
D gene: TRBD2
clone size: NA

CDR3 protein: CASPRAGASTDTQYF
CDR3 DNA: TGTGCCAGTCCTAGGGCGGGGGCGAGCACAGATACGCAGTATTTT
V gene: TRBV11-2
J gene: TRBJ2-3
D gene: NA
clone size: many

CDR3 protein: CASSPGPTDYSGSTIYF
CDR3 DNA: TGTGCCAGCTCCCCAGGCCCAACTGATTACTCTGGAAGCACCATATATTTT
V gene: TRBV18
J gene: TRBJ1-3
D gene: NA
clone size: NA

CDR3 protein: CASSVVGEAEAYF
CDR3 DNA: TGTGCCAGCAGCGTAGTTGGGGAAGCTGAAGCTTACTTT
V gene: TRBV9
J gene: TRBJ1-1
D gene: NA
clone size: NA

CDR3 protein: CASSVGGGSPLHF
CDR3 DNA: TGTGCCAGCAGCGTAGGTGGGGGTTCACCCCTCCACTTT
V gene: TRBV9
J gene: TRBJ1-6
D gene: NA
clone size: once

CDR3 protein: CASSEHRGYPEAFF
CDR3 DNA: TGTGCCAGCAGTGAACACAGGGGATACCCTGAAGCTTTCTTT
V gene: TRBV6-6
J gene: TRBJ1-1
D gene: TRBD1
clone size: NA

CDR3 protein: CASSFGQGRETQYF
CDR3 DNA: TGTGCCAGCAGTTTCGGACAGGGGAGGGAGACCCAGTACTTC
V gene: TRBV28
J gene: TRBJ2-5
D gene: TRBD1
clone size: many